This TCR beta chain appears in the sequencing data of a study of human T cells and chemical hapten exposure. Study as a whole: Sensitization used 2% DPC on around 2 cm by around 2 cm upper inner arm skin.

TCRdb called the RACE reads again in MiXCR, with one record for every CDR3 protein. Of approximately 350,000 distinct CDR3 sequences in the sample, approximately 6.3% were seen once. The CDR3 has 15 residues. Findings of the study overall: DPC sensitization produced no change in TCRs with frequency above 1 in 1000.

The time point denotes: patch test 1, 2 weeks after DPC sensitization. Specified treatment: therapeutic diphenylcyclopropenone sensitization with weekly scalp DPC. At patch-test visits, sampling came before the patch test. Suited to DPC and affected by alopecia, the donors ranged from 18 to 70 years old. Of note for this clonotype: As yet, its antigen is unknown.

The sample consisted of whole blood, taken in connection with sensitization to the hapten diphenylcyclopropenone (DPC). The TCR sequence derives from a woman aged 18-30 years with alopecia areata. Some clones in this sample may be carry-over from other donors' samples. V usage is TRBV21-1 and J usage is TRBJ2-7; the D call TRBD2 from the table was never checked on the DNA. TRBV21-1 is deemed a pseudogene. For the CDR3, the DNA is TGTGCCATCCTCGCGGCGGGGGGGTCTATCTACGAGCAGTACTTC. It translates to CAILAAGGSIYEQYF.